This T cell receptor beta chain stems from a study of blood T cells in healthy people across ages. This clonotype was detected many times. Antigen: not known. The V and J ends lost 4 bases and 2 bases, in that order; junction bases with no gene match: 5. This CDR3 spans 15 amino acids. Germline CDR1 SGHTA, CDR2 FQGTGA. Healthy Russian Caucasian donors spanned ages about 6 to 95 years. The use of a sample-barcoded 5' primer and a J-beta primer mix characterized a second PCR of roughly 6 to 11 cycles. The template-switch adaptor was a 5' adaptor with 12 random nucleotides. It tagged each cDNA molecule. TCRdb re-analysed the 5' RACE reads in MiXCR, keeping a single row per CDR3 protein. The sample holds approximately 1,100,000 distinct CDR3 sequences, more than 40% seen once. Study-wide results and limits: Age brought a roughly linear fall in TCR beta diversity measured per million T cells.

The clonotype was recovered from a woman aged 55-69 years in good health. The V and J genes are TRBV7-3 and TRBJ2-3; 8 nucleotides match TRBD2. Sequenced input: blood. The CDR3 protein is CASSSTSGTTDTQYF. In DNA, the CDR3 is TGTGCCAGCAGCTCTACTAGCGGCACCACAGATACGCAGTATTTT.